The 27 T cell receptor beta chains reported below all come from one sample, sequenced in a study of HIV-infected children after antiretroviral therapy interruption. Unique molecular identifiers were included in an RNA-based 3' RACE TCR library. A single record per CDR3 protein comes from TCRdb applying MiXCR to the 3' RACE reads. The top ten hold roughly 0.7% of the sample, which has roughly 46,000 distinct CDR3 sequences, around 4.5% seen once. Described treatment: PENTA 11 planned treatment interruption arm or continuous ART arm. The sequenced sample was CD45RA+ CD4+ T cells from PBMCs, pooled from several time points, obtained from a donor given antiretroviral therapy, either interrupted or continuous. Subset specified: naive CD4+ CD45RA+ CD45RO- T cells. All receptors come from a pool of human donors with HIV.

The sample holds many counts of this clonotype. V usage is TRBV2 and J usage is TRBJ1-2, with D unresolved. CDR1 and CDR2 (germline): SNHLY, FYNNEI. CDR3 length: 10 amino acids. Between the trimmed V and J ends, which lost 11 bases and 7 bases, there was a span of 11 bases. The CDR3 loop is CACGRVGYTF. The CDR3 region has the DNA TGTGCCTGCGGGCGGGTTGGCTACACCTTC. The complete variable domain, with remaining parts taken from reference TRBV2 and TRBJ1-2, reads EPEVTQTPSHQVTQMGQEVILRCVPISNHLYFYWYRQILGQKVEFLVSFYNNEISEKSEIFDDQFSVERPDGSNFTLKIRSTKLEDSAMYFCACGRVGYTFGSGTRLTVV.

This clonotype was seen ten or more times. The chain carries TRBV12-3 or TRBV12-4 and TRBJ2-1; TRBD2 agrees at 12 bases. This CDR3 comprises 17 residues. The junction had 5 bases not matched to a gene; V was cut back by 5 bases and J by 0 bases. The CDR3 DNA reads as TGTGCCAGCAGTCTCCCTAGCGGGGGGGCCTCCTACAATGAGCAGTTCTTC. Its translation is CASSLPSGGASYNEQFF.

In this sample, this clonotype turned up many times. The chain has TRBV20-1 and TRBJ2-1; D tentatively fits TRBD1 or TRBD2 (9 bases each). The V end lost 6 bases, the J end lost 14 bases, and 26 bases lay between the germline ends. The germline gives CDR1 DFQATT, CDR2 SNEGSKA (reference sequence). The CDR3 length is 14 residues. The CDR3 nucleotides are TGCAGTGCGACAGGGGGGACTAGCCCCCTGGGGGAGTTCTTC. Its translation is CSATGGTSPLGEFF.

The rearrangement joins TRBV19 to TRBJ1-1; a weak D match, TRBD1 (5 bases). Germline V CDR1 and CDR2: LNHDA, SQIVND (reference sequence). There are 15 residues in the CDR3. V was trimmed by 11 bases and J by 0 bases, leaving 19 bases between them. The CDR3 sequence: CACHRDGKMNTEAFF. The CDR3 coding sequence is TGTGCCTGTCACCGGGACGGAAAAATGAACACTGAAGCTTTCTTT.

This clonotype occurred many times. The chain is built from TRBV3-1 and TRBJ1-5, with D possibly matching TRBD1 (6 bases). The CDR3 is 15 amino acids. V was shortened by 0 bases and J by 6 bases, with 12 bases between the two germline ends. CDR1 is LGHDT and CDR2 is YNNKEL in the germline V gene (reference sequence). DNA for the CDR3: TGTGCCAGCAGCCAAGACACAGGGCGAGGTCAGCCCCAGCATTTT. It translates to CASSQDTGRGQPQHF.

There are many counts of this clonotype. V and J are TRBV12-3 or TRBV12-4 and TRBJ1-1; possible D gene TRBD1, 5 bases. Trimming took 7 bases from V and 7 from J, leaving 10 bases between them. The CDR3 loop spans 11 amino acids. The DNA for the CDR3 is TGTGCCAGCAACGAAAGGGGTGAAGCTTTCTTT. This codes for CASNERGEAFF.

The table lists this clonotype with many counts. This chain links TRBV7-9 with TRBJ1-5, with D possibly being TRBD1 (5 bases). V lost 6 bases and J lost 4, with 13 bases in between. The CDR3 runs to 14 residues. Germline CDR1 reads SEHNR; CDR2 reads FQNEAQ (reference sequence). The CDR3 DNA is TGTGCCAGCAGTTCTCCAGGGAATAATCAGCCCCAGCATTTT. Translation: CASSSPGNNQPQHF.

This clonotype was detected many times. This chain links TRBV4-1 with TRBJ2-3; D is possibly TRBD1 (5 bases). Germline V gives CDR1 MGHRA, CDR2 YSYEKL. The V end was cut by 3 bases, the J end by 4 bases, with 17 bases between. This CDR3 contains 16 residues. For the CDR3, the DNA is TGCGCCAGCAGCCAGGAAGGAGCAAGGGGCCCAGATACGCAGTATTTT. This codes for CASSQEGARGPDTQYF.

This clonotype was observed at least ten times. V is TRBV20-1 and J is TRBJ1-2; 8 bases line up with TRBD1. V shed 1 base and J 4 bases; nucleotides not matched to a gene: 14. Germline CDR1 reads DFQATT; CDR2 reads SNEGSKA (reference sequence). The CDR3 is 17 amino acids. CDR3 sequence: CSARADSPQDRVYGYTF. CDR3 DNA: TGCAGTGCTAGAGCCGATAGCCCTCAGGACAGGGTCTATGGCTACACCTTC.

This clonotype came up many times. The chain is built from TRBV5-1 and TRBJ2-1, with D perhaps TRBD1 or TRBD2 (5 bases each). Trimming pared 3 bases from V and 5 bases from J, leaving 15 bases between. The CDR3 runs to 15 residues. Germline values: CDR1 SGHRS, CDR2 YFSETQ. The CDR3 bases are TGCGCCAGCAGCTCGGGACCCCTGGGAGACAATGAGCAGTTCTTC. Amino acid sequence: CASSSGPLGDNEQFF. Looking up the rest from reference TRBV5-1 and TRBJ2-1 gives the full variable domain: KAGVTQTPRYLIKTRGQQVTLSCSPISGHRSVSWYQQTPGQGLQFLFEYFSETQRNKGNFPGRFSGRQFSNSRSEMNVSTLELGDSALYLCASSSGPLGDNEQFFGPGTRLTVL.

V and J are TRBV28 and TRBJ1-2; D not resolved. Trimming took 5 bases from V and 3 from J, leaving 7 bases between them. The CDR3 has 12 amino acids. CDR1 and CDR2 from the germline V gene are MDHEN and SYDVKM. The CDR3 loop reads CASSRPYYGYTF. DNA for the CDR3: TGTGCCAGCAGTCGCCCATACTATGGCTACACCTTC.

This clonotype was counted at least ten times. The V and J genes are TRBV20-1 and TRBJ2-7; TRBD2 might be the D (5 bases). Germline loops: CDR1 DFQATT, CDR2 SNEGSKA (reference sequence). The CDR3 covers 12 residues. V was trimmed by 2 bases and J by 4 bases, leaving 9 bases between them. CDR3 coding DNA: TGCAGTGCTAGAAACAGCGGTTACGAGCAGTACTTC. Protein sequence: CSARNSGYEQYF.

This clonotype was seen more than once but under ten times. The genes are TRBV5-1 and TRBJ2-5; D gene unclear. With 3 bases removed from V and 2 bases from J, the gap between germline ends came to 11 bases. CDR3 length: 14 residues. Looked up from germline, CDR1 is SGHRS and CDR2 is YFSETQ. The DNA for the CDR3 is TGCGCCAGCAGCTCTGACGGAATACAAGAGACCCAGTACTTC. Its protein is CASSSDGIQETQYF.

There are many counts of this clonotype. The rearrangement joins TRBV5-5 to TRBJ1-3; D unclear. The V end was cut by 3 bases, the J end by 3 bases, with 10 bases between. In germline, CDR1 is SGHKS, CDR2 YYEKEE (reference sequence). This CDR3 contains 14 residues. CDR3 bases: TGTGCCAGCAGCTCCACACCAGATGGAAACACCATATATTTT. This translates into CASSSTPDGNTIYF. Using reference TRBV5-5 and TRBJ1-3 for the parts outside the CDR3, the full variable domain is DAGVTQSPTHLIKTRGQQVTLRCSPISGHKSVSWYQQVLGQGPQFIFQYYEKEERGRGNFPDRFSARQFPNYSSELNVNALLLGDSALYLCASSSTPDGNTIYFGEGSWLTVV.

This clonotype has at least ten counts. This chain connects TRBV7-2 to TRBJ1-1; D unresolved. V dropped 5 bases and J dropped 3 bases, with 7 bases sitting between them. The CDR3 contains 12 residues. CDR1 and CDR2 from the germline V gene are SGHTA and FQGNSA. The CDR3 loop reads CASSLAHTEAFF. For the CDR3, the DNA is TGTGCCAGCAGCCTGGCCCACACTGAAGCTTTCTTT.

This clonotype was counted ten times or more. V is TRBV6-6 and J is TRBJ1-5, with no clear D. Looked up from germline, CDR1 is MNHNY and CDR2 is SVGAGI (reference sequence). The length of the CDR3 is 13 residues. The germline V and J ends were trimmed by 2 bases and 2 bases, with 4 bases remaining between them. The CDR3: CASSYDGNQPQHF. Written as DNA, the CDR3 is TGTGCCAGCAGTTACGATGGCAATCAGCCCCAGCATTTT.

The CDR3 is CAWSVQGADTEAFF. In DNA, the CDR3 is TGTGCCTGGAGTGTCCAGGGGGCGGACACTGAAGCTTTCTTT. This rearrangement joins TRBV30 to TRBJ1-1; 8 bases are shared with TRBD1. The CDR3 is made up of 14 amino acids. CDR1 is GTSNPN and CDR2 is SVGIG in the germline V gene (reference sequence). The V and J ends lost 0 bases and 3 bases, in that order; junction bases with no gene match: 3.

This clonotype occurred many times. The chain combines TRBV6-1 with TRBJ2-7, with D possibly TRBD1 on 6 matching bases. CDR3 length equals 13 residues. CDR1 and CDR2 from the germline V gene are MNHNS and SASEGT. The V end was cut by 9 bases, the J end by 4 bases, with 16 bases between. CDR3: CASVTGGPYEQYF. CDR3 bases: TGTGCCAGTGTGACAGGTGGCCCTTACGAGCAGTACTTC.

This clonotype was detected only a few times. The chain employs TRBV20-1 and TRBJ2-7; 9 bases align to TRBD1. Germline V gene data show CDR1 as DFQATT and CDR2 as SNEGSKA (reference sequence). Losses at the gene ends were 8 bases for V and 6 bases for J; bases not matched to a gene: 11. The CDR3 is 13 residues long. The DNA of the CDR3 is TGCAGTCTCTCCGGGACAGGGTCGATCGAGCAGTACTTC. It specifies CSLSGTGSIEQYF.

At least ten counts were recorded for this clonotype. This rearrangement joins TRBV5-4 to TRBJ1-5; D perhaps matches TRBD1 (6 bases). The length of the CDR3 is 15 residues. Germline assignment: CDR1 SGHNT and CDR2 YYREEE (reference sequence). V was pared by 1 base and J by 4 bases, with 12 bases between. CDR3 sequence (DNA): TGTGCCAGCAGCTTGAGTCAGGGGAGGAATCAGCCCCAGCATTTT. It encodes CASSLSQGRNQPQHF.

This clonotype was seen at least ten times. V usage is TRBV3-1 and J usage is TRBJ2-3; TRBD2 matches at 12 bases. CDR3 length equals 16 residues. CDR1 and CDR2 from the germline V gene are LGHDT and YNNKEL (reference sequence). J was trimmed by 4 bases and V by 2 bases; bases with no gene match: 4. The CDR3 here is CASSQRLAGVPDTQYF. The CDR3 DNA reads TGTGCCAGCAGCCAACGACTAGCGGGGGTCCCAGATACGCAGTATTTT.

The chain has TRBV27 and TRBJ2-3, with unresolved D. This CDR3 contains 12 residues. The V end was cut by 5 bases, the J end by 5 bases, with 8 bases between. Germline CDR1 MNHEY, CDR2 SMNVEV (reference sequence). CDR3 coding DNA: TGTGCCAGCAGTAGGGATGAAGATACGCAGTATTTT. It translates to CASSRDEDTQYF.

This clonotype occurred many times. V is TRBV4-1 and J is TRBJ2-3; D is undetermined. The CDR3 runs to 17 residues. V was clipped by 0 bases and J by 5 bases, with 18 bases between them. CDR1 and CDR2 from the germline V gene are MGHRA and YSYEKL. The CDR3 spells CASSQDLGIAAGDTQYF. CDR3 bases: TGCGCCAGCAGCCAAGATCTTGGTATTGCGGCCGGAGATACGCAGTATTTT.

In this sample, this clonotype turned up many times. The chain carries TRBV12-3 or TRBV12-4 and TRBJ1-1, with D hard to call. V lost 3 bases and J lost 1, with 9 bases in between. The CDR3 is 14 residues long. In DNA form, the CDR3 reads TGTGCCAGCAGTTTTGGCAGCTCGAACACTGAAGCTTTCTTT. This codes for CASSFGSSNTEAFF.

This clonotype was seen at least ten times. CDR3 in DNA: TGCAGCCACTCCCTGCAGGGGGGAGAGACCCAGTACTTC. This sequence encodes CSHSLQGGETQYF. This chain joins TRBV29-1 and TRBJ2-5, with a possible D match to TRBD1 (7 bases). CDR3 length equals 13 residues. Trimming left V 8 bases short and J 4 bases short, with 17 bases between. CDR1 is SQVTM, CDR2 ANQGSEA, per germline.

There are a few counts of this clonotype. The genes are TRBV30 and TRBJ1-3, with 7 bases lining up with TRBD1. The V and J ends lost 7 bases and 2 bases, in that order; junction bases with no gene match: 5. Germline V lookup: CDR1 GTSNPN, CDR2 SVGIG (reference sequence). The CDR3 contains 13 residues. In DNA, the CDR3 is TGTGCCTTGGAGCAGGGGGCTGGAAACACCATATATTTT. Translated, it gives CALEQGAGNTIYF.

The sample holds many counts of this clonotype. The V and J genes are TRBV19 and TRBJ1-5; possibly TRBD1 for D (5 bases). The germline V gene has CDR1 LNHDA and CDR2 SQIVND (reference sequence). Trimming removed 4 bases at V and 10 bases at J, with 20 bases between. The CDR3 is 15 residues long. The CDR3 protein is CASSKTSGTEVPQHF. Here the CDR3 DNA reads TGTGCCAGTAGTAAAACCTCCGGGACCGAAGTACCCCAGCATTTT.